What follows describes a single T cell receptor beta chain. Its antigen is not known. Produced via immunoSEQ multiplex PCR; TCRdb's table is partial and in-frame only. The data show 50,000 to 80,000 clones, with about 90% seen just once and about 4.8% held by the top ten. Germline CDR1 is SGHTS and CDR2 is YDEGEE. The CDR3 extends over 16 amino acids. The V segment lost 4 bases and the J segment 4 bases; nucleotides outside the gene matches: 9. The data stem from a study of OX40 agonist ivuxolimab in advanced cancers. Study outcomes and limitations: Low normalized T-cell clonal expansion was also seen in some nonresponders.

Patients were ruled out by autoimmune disease history or systemic immunosuppression. Sequenced here: CD4+ or CD8+ T cells sorted from blood, sampled in a trial of the OX40 agonist ivuxolimab. This clonotype was sampled from an adult with an advanced solid tumor such as melanoma, head and neck, liver or kidney cancer. The chain couples TRBV5-8 to TRBJ1-5; 9 bases align to TRBD1. Here the CDR3 DNA reads TGTGCCAGCAGCCCAAACGCCGGACAGGGGAATCAGCCCCAGCATTTT. Its translation: CASSPNAGQGNQPQHF.